The 10 T cell receptor beta chains given below trace back to one sample, sequenced in a study of cytomegalovirus exposure and HLA in healthy donors. Vbeta (60) and Jbeta (13) primers were used in the PCR. TCRdb's copy holds only in-frame clones and misses some; the assay was immunoSEQ multiplex PCR. The data contain tens of thousands of clones, about 70% of them seen just once; the ten biggest clones take up around 9.9%. The source material was PBMCs. The receptors here all came from a woman aged 25 to 39 in good health and CMV-seronegative.

The chain has TRBV6-1 and TRBJ1-1; D not resolved. The CDR3 length is 13 residues. CDR1 and CDR2 (germline): MNHNS, SASEGT. Between the trimmed V and J ends, which lost 2 bases and 0 bases, there was a span of 4 bases. The chain's CDR3 is CASSETMNTEAFF. The DNA for the CDR3 is TGTGCCAGCAGTGAAACTATGAACACTGAAGCTTTCTTT.

In this sample, this clone turned up a few times. The V gene is TRBV9, the J gene TRBJ1-3; the match to TRBD1 covers 9 bases. From germline, CDR1 is SGDLS and CDR2 YYNGEE. Trimming at V came to 0 bases and at J to 8 bases, leaving 9 bases not matched to a gene. This CDR3 spans 16 amino acids. In DNA form, the CDR3 reads TGTGCCAGCAGCGTAGCTGGGGGACAGGGTGGTCACACCATATATTTT. Its protein product is CASSVAGGQGGHTIYF.

This clone was found a few times. V and J are TRBV18 and TRBJ2-1; TRBD2 matches at 7 bases. The CDR3 sequence is 15 residues long. V lost 7 bases to trimming and J lost 0 bases; unmatched junction nucleotides: 6. In germline, CDR1 is KGHSH, CDR2 LQKENI. CDR3 nucleotide sequence: TGTGCCAGCTTTCGGACGGGGGGCTCCTACAATGAGCAGTTCTTC. It is translated as CASFRTGGSYNEQFF.

This clone is a singleton in its sample. The chain uses TRBV7-2 and TRBJ2-3; D ambiguous. CDR3 length: 13 residues. Deletions cut 8 bases from V and 3 bases from J, with 12 bases between. Per the germline V gene, CDR1 is SGHTA and CDR2 is FQGNSA. In nucleotides, the CDR3 is TGTGCCAGCGCCCTAAGCTTGACAGATACGCAGTATTTT. Encoded protein: CASALSLTDTQYF.

There are a few counts of this clone. The chain uses TRBV6-4 and TRBJ2-3, with a tentative D call TRBD1 (6 bases). Germline V CDR1 and CDR2: MRHNA, SNTAGT. V was pared by 2 bases and J by 1 base, with 10 bases between. CDR3 size: 15 residues. This chain's CDR3 is CASSDVGGGTDTQYF. The CDR3 bases are TGTGCCAGCAGTGACGTAGGGGGTGGCACAGATACGCAGTATTTT.

This rearrangement joins TRBV19 to TRBJ2-7; 8 nucleotides align to TRBD1. Germline V CDR1 and CDR2: LNHDA, SQIVND (reference sequence). CDR3 length: 14 amino acids. The trim removed 6 bases at V and 3 bases at J, leaving 7 bases unmatched. CDR3 nucleotide sequence: TGTGCCAGTAGCTCCCAGGGGGCACTCTACGAGCAGTACTTC. It yields the protein CASSSQGALYEQYF.

The chain is built from TRBV1 and TRBJ2-7; the table's D call, TRBD2, has no DNA check behind it. TRBV1 is noted as a pseudogene. The CDR3 length is 18 residues. The chain's CDR3 is CTSSQDLPKRNLAYEQYF. CDR3 sequence (DNA): TGCACCAGCAGCCAAGATCTTCCTAAGAGGAATTTAGCCTACGAGCAGTACTTC.

The genes are TRBV25-1 and TRBJ2-3; 11 nucleotides agree with TRBD1. J was trimmed by 1 base and V by 1 base; bases with no gene match: 4. From germline, CDR1 is MGHDK and CDR2 SYGVNS. This CDR3 region has 17 residues. DNA of the CDR3: TGTGCCAGCAGTGAATCAAGGACAGGGGGCGGCACAGATACGCAGTATTTT. Translation: CASSESRTGGGTDTQYF.

V is TRBV4-1 and J is TRBJ2-5; 12 bases align to TRBD2. Germline V gene sequence: CDR1 MGHRA, CDR2 YSYEKL. The V and J ends lost 3 bases and 5 bases, in that order; junction bases with no gene match: 4. The CDR3 consists of 15 residues. The CDR3 DNA reads as TGCGCCAGCAGCCATCCTGGGACTAGCGGGGAGACCCAGTACTTC. Translated: CASSHPGTSGETQYF.

The genes are TRBV5-1 and TRBJ2-1; the match to TRBD2 covers 11 bases. CDR1 is SGHRS, CDR2 YFSETQ, per germline. V trimming: 0 bases; J trimming: 5 bases; junction bases outside the gene matches: 13. There are 19 residues in the CDR3. For the CDR3, the DNA is TGCGCCAGCAGCTTGGTACCGGTAGCGGGGGGGCCACTAAACAATGAGCAGTTCTTC. This sequence encodes CASSLVPVAGGPLNNEQFF.